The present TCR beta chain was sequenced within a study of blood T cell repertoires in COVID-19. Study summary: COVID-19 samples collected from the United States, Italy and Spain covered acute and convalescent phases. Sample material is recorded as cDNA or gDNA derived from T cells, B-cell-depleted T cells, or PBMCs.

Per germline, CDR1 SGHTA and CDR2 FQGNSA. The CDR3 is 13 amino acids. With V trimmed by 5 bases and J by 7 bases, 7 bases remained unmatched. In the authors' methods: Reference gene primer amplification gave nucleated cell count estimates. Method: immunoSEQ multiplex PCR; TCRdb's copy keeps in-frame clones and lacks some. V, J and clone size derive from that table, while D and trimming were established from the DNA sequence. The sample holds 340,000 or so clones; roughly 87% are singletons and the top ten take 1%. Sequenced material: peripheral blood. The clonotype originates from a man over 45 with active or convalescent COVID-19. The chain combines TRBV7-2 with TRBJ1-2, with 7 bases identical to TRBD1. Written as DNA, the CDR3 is TGTGCCAGCAGCCCCACAGGGGCGGGTGGCTACACCTTC. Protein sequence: CASSPTGAGGYTF.